This T cell receptor (beta chain) was retrieved from a study of T cell responses to AZD1222 COVID-19 vaccine. Study overall: Combined were second doses at about 4 or about 12 weeks.

Notes on this clone: Its matching antigen is unknown.

Here immunoSEQ multiplex PCR was the method, and the copy in TCRdb shows in-frame clones only, minus some. The sample has approximately 120,000 clones, roughly 87% seen once. Study-level points and caveats: There were mostly white British donors and more females than males, and clonal diversity was possibly underestimated. The study found vaccine-associated CD4 TCRs spanning spike, dominant at 160-218 and 743-854.

Per the germline V gene, CDR1 is LGHNA and CDR2 is YSLEER. V lost 8 bases, J lost 1 base, and 15 bases lay in between. This CDR3 contains 15 residues. The V gene is TRBV4-3, the J gene TRBJ2-1; perhaps TRBD2 as D (7 bases). The sequencing used peripheral blood, collected on day 0 of AZD1222 vaccination. This receptor was taken from an adult in good health. As DNA, the CDR3 is TGCGCCAGCTGGGGAGGGGGAATGTCCTACAATGAGCAGTTCTTC. It translates to CASWGGGMSYNEQFF.